This T cell receptor beta chain was observed in a study of T cell responses to AZD1222 COVID-19 vaccine. Study results and caveats: Spike was spanned by vaccine-associated CD4 TCRs, which were dominant at 160-218 and 743-854. No day 14 peak samples; only post-peak repertoires were characterized. Females made up more of the donors, who were largely white British, and clonal diversity may have come out too low.

The CDR3 length is 14 residues. Germline values: CDR1 MGHRA, CDR2 YSYEKL. V shed 1 base and J shed 3 bases, with 6 bases lying between them. Worth noting for this clone: Its antigen remains unidentified.

The repertoire was sequenced with immunoSEQ multiplex PCR; TCRdb's copy has only in-frame clones and lacks some. The top ten clones hold around 1.6% of a sample with around 190,000 clones, approximately 94% of them seen once. Material: peripheral blood, obtained 28 days after the second AZD1222 dose. The source of this sequence is an adult who received the AZD1222 COVID-19 vaccine. The chain links TRBV4-1 to TRBJ2-2, with D possibly being TRBD2 (5 bases). CDR3 nucleotide sequence: TGCGCCAGCAGCCAAGGGGAGTACACCGGGGAGCTGTTTTTT. Protein: CASSQGEYTGELFF.